Reported below is one T cell receptor (beta chain). Germline V CDR1 and CDR2: MNHEY, SMNVEV (reference sequence). The V segment lost 0 bases and the J segment 9 bases; nucleotides outside the gene matches: 2. The CDR3 consists of 13 residues. The table came from immunoSEQ multiplex PCR; TCRdb's copy has only in-frame clones and leaves some out. The table shows more than 35,000 clones, with approximately 71% occurring only once. This sample was taken from a study of blood T cell repertoires in COVID-19. Study-level background: Specimens from acute and convalescent COVID-19 originated in the United States, Italy and Spain.

The TCR was taken from an elderly man with acute or convalescent COVID-19. The V gene is TRBV27, the J gene TRBJ2-1; 7 bases align to TRBD2. The sequenced material came from peripheral blood. This chain's CDR3 is CASSLSGRGEQFF. The CDR3 DNA reads TGTGCCAGCAGTTTATCAGGGAGGGGTGAGCAGTTCTTC.